Each of the 21 T cell receptor beta chains below was sequenced from the same sample in a study of blood T cell repertoires in COVID-19. Clones were sequenced by immunoSEQ multiplex PCR, and TCRdb holds only the in-frame ones, with some missing. The sample has approximately 90,000 clones; roughly four fifths are singletons. Material for sequencing was peripheral blood. These receptor sequences come from an elderly woman with acute or convalescent COVID-19.

V usage is TRBV6-5 and J usage is TRBJ2-3; a possible D gene is TRBD2 (5 bases). The CDR3 spans 14 residues. In germline, CDR1 is MNHEY, CDR2 SVGAGI. Trimming removed 0 bases at V and 11 bases at J, with 15 bases between. The CDR3: CASSYSSPAAGQYF. DNA of the CDR3: TGTGCCAGCAGTTACTCTTCCCCAGCCGCGGGGCAGTATTTT.

The rearrangement links TRBV4-2 to TRBJ2-3, with a weak D call TRBD1 (5 bases). The CDR3 is 16 residues long. CDR1 is LGHNA and CDR2 is YNFKEQ in the germline V gene. V was shortened by 0 bases and J by 0 bases, with 10 bases between the two germline ends. The CDR3 DNA sequence: TGTGCCAGCAGCCAAGATAGGGGTGGGAGCACAGATACGCAGTATTTT. It yields the protein CASSQDRGGSTDTQYF.

This clone occurred once. The chain recombines TRBV6-1 with TRBJ1-2, with a weak D call TRBD1 (5 bases). The CDR3 spans 15 residues. Between the trimmed V and J ends, which lost 2 bases and 4 bases, there was a span of 14 bases. CDR1 and CDR2 (germline): MNHNS, SASEGT. The DNA of the CDR3 is TGTGCCAGCAGTGAAATTGGGAGGGGTAGCTATGGCTACACCTTC. The encoded protein is CASSEIGRGSYGYTF.

Turning to this clone: This specimen includes other DNA sequences encoding the same CDR3. The gene calls are TRBV29-1 and TRBJ1-1; D perhaps matches TRBD1 (5 bases). The V and J ends lost 4 bases and 1 base respectively, with 7 bases between them. The CDR3 covers 12 residues. Germline V gives CDR1 SQVTM, CDR2 ANQGSEA. This chain's CDR3 is CSVGGGNTEAFF. CDR3 sequence (DNA): TGCAGCGTTGGCGGGGGGAACACTGAAGCTTTCTTT.

The gene calls are TRBV2 and TRBJ1-1; 7 bases fit TRBD1. V shed 2 bases and J 0 bases; nucleotides not matched to a gene: 3. The CDR3 sequence is 15 residues long. Germline CDR1 reads SNHLY; CDR2 reads FYNNEI. The CDR3 nucleotides read TGTGCCAGCAGTGAAAGGGGGACAGTGAACACTGAAGCTTTCTTT. Its protein is CASSERGTVNTEAFF.

The chain links TRBV28 to TRBJ1-5, with D perhaps TRBD1 (5 bases). CDR1 is MDHEN, CDR2 SYDVKM, per germline. CDR3 length: 13 residues. With 10 bases removed from V and 5 bases from J, the gap between germline ends came to 15 bases. The CDR3 is CATQGFGDQPQHF. DNA for the CDR3: TGTGCCACCCAGGGATTTGGAGATCAGCCCCAGCATTTT.

This rearrangement joins TRBV19 to TRBJ2-2, with 12 nucleotides matching TRBD2. With 8 bases clipped from V and 4 bases from J, the junction kept 2 bases outside the gene matches. Germline CDR1 reads LNHDA; CDR2 reads SQIVND (reference sequence). This CDR3 spans 14 amino acids. CDR3 region: CASGTSGFTGELFF. CDR3 DNA: TGTGCCAGTGGGACTAGCGGGTTCACCGGGGAGCTGTTTTTT.

The chain recombines TRBV19 with TRBJ1-4; 8 positions agree with TRBD1. CDR1 and CDR2 (germline): LNHDA, SQIVND (reference sequence). CDR3 length: 18 amino acids. The V gene end was trimmed by 1 base and the J gene end by 7 bases; junction bases not matched to a gene: 14. The CDR3 region has the DNA TGTGCCAGTAGTATAGGGCGGGCAGGGGGCGCTTCGGGTGAAAAACTGTTTTTT. This sequence encodes CASSIGRAGGASGEKLFF.

The chain is built from TRBV18 and TRBJ2-5, with 11 bases aligning to TRBD2. The trim removed 1 base at V and 2 bases at J, leaving 0 bases unmatched. The V gene's germline CDR1 is KGHSH and CDR2 LQKENI. There are 15 residues in the CDR3. CDR3 region: CASSPLAGGQETQYF. The CDR3 coding sequence is TGTGCCAGCTCACCACTAGCGGGAGGGCAAGAGACCCAGTACTTC.

This clone has more than one count but fewer than ten. The CDR3 nucleotides are TGTGCCAGCAGCCCCTATTCTGGGGCGCCGCGGAACACCGGGGAGCTGTTTTTT. It is translated as CASSPYSGAPRNTGELFF. The genes are TRBV7-8 and TRBJ2-2; D might be TRBD1 (5 bases). Germline CDR1 SGHVS, CDR2 FQNEAQ. Trimming took off 5 bases at V and 1 base at J, with 20 bases between the two ends. This CDR3 is built from 18 residues.

The chain carries TRBV5-1 and TRBJ2-7; D might be TRBD1 (6 bases). The V end was cut by 0 bases, the J end by 6 bases, with 10 bases between. Germline CDR1 and CDR2: SGHRS and YFSETQ. The CDR3 covers 13 residues. CDR3 sequence: CASSLEQGFEQYF. Here the CDR3 DNA reads TGCGCCAGCAGCTTGGAACAGGGTTTCGAGCAGTACTTC.

V usage is TRBV19 and J usage is TRBJ2-3; 10 nucleotides match TRBD2. CDR3 length: 18 amino acids. Germline trimming cut 2 bases from V and 3 bases from J; bases unmatched to any gene: 11. Germline CDR1 is LNHDA and CDR2 is SQIVND (reference sequence). The CDR3 coding sequence is TGTGCCAGTAGTATACAGCTAGCGGGAGCCGTGGGAACAGATACGCAGTATTTT. This gives the protein CASSIQLAGAVGTDTQYF. Full variable domain (outside the CDR3, taken from reference TRBV19 and TRBJ2-3): DGGITQSPKYLFRKEGQNVTLSCEQNLNHDAMYWYRQDPGQGLRLIYYSQIVNDFQKGDIAEGYSVSREKKESFPLTVTSAQKNPTAFYLCASSIQLAGAVGTDTQYFGPGTRLTVL.

V is TRBV10-1 and J is TRBJ2-1; 10 bases map to TRBD1. V was pared by 1 base and J by 3 bases, with 3 bases of the junction left unmatched. The CDR3 length is 16 residues. The germline gives CDR1 WNHNN, CDR2 SYGVQD (reference sequence). CDR3 protein: CASSEFGQGDYNEQFF. As DNA, the CDR3 is TGCGCCAGCAGTGAGTTCGGACAGGGGGACTACAATGAGCAGTTCTTC.

This clone was detected only a few times. The chain carries TRBV19 and TRBJ1-1; D is undetermined. The CDR3 length is 15 residues. Trimming took 0 bases from V and 3 from J, leaving 11 bases between them. Germline loops: CDR1 LNHDA, CDR2 SQIVND (reference sequence). CDR3 coding DNA: TGTGCCAGTAGTATAGACGCGGGCTGGGACACTGAAGCTTTCTTT. It codes for CASSIDAGWDTEAFF.

The CDR3 DNA follows: TGTGCCAGCAGCTTGACAGGGGGCTACGAGCAGTACTTC. Translated: CASSLTGGYEQYF. The rearrangement joins TRBV5-4 to TRBJ2-7; 8 bases fit TRBD1. CDR1 is SGHNT, CDR2 YYREEE, per germline (reference sequence). Trimming removed 1 base from V and 3 bases from J; junction bases left unmatched: 0. The CDR3 loop spans 13 amino acids.

V is TRBV24-1 and J is TRBJ1-4; possible D gene TRBD1, 5 bases. The CDR3 totals 16 residues. V was clipped by 2 bases and J by 4 bases, with 13 bases between them. Germline lookup yields CDR1 KGHDR and CDR2 SFDVKD. The CDR3 protein is CATSDSDGGFNEKLFF. The DNA of the CDR3 is TGTGCCACCAGTGATTCGGACGGGGGGTTTAATGAAAAACTGTTTTTT.

Remarks on this clone: The sample holds other DNA sequences that translate to the same CDR3. The gene calls are TRBV6-6 and TRBJ1-5; no clear D gene. This CDR3 comprises 10 residues. CDR1 and CDR2 from the germline V gene are MNHNY and SVGAGI (reference sequence). Trimming cost V 7 bases and J 7 bases, with 5 bases left between them. CDR3 sequence (DNA): TGTGCCAGCAACAAGCAGCCCCAGCATTTT. Amino acid sequence: CASNKQPQHF.

This clone has only one observation. As DNA, the CDR3 is TGTGCCATCAGTGACGTCGTAGCGGGAGTCTCAGATACGCAGTATTTT. Translation: CAISDVVAGVSDTQYF. The chain recombines TRBV10-3 with TRBJ2-3, with TRBD2 identical over 9 bases. This CDR3 spans 16 amino acids. CDR1 and CDR2 (germline): ENHRY, SYGVKD. The trim removed 3 bases at V and 4 bases at J, leaving 8 bases unmatched.

This chain connects TRBV28 to TRBJ1-5; D is uncertain. The CDR3 is 13 amino acids. The germline gives CDR1 MDHEN, CDR2 SYDVKM. V was pared by 4 bases and J by 8 bases, with 12 bases between. DNA of the CDR3: TGTGCCAGCAGTTCTTCCTCGGTTGAGCCCCAGCATTTT. It codes for CASSSSSVEPQHF.

Only a few counts were recorded for this clone. This chain links TRBV5-1 with TRBJ2-5; 7 bases agree with TRBD1. Germline CDR1 reads SGHRS; CDR2 reads YFSETQ. This CDR3 has 15 residues. V trimming: 0 bases; J trimming: 3 bases; junction bases outside the gene matches: 5. The CDR3, as DNA: TGCGCCAGCAGCTTGGACACAGGGGCCAAAGAGACCCAGTACTTC. Translated: CASSLDTGAKETQYF.

The CDR3 DNA sequence: TGTGCCAGCAGCCCTGGGACAGGCTCCTACGAGCAGTACTTC. Its protein product is CASSPGTGSYEQYF. V and J are TRBV7-3 and TRBJ2-7; 8 nucleotides agree with TRBD1. Germline lookup yields CDR1 SGHTA and CDR2 FQGTGA. The CDR3 is made up of 14 amino acids. Trimming took 5 bases from V and 0 from J; bases not matched to a gene: 3.